The rows below give T cell receptor beta chains drawn from one sample of a study of blood T cell repertoires in COVID-19. TCRdb keeps only in-frame clones here, not all; method: immunoSEQ multiplex PCR. The data hold a few hundred thousand clones, with roughly 86% observed a single time. The specimen was PBMCs or T cells enriched from blood (not recorded which). The origin of the receptors is a woman aged 45-59 years who had recovered from COVID-19. CDR3s include the opening cysteine and the closing phenylalanine or tryptophan. A D gene is named only where the DNA matches it firmly. Not every row has a clone size; where given, it reads once, few, many or a size class.

V: TRBV11-2
D: TRBD2
J: TRBJ2-7
size: once
CDR3: CASSLKGLAGNEQYF
DNA: TGTGCCAGCAGCTTGAAGGGACTAGCGGGAAACGAGCAGTACTTC

V: TRBV5-4
D: -
J: TRBJ2-1
size: -
CDR3: CASSLDVGVYNEQFF
DNA: TGTGCCAGCAGCTTGGATGTGGGAGTCTACAATGAGCAGTTCTTC

V: TRBV29-1
D: TRBD1
J: TRBJ1-1
size: -
CDR3: CSARTGQNTEAFF
DNA: TGCAGCGCACGGACAGGCCAGAACACTGAAGCTTTCTTT

V: TRBV2
D: TRBD2
J: TRBJ2-5
size: once
CDR3: CASSPQRESETQYF
DNA: TGTGCCAGCAGTCCCCAGCGGGAGTCTGAGACCCAGTACTTC

V: TRBV29-1
D: -
J: TRBJ2-1
size: -
CDR3: CSAQRGGKQFF
DNA: TGCAGCGCCCAACGGGGCGGGAAGCAGTTCTTC

V: TRBV12-3/TRBV12-4
D: -
J: TRBJ2-1
size: once
CDR3: CASSQGFGDEQFF
DNA: TGTGCCAGCAGTCAGGGTTTCGGAGACGAGCAGTTCTTC

V: TRBV6-5
D: -
J: TRBJ2-3
size: -
CDR3: CASRDTGYTDTQYF
DNA: TGTGCCAGCAGAGACACAGGGTACACAGATACGCAGTATTTT

V: TRBV4-3
D: -
J: TRBJ1-2
size: few
CDR3: CASSQDLTGRYGYTF
DNA: TGCGCCAGCAGCCAGGACCTGACAGGCCGCTATGGCTACACCTTC

V: TRBV10-1
D: TRBD1
J: TRBJ1-1
size: -
CDR3: CASSRGLSDEAFF
DNA: TGCGCCAGCAGCAGGGGGCTAAGTGATGAAGCTTTCTTT

V: TRBV4-1
D: TRBD1
J: TRBJ2-7
size: few
CDR3: CASSLGTGTTRSSYEQYF
DNA: TGCGCCAGCAGCCTCGGGACAGGGACTACTAGGAGCTCCTACGAGCAGTACTTC

V: TRBV12-5
D: -
J: TRBJ1-5
size: -
CDR3: CASGPGQTRQPQHF
DNA: TGTGCTAGTGGACCCGGACAGACGAGACAGCCCCAGCATTTT

V: TRBV24-1
D: TRBD2
J: TRBJ2-1
size: -
CDR3: CATSVGGSAANEQFF
DNA: TGTGCCACCAGTGTTGGCGGGAGCGCGGCTAATGAGCAGTTCTTC

V: TRBV7-2
D: TRBD1
J: TRBJ1-4
size: once
CDR3: CASSLNRGLGGLFF
DNA: TGTGCCAGCAGCTTAAACAGGGGGCTGGGGGGGCTGTTTTTT

V: TRBV9
D: -
J: TRBJ2-7
size: few
CDR3: CASNVDGTQTYEQYF
DNA: TGTGCCAGCAACGTCGACGGGACTCAAACCTACGAGCAGTACTTC

V: TRBV28
D: -
J: TRBJ1-6
size: -
CDR3: CASSATVGLGSPLHF
DNA: TGTGCCAGCAGTGCTACTGTGGGACTGGGCTCACCCCTCCACTTT

V: TRBV7-3
D: TRBD2
J: TRBJ2-3
size: once
CDR3: CASSSLAGYSTDTQYF
DNA: TGTGCCAGCAGCTCTCTAGCGGGCTATAGCACAGATACGCAGTATTTT

V: TRBV5-4
D: TRBD2
J: TRBJ2-7
size: -
CDR3: CASSGPGLDYEQYF
DNA: TGTGCCAGCAGCGGCCCGGGACTAGACTACGAGCAGTACTTC

V: TRBV2
D: TRBD2
J: TRBJ2-3
size: -
CDR3: CASSALAGGTDTQYF
DNA: TGTGCCAGCAGCGCCCTAGCGGGAGGCACAGATACGCAGTATTTT

V: TRBV9
D: TRBD2
J: TRBJ2-3
size: -
CDR3: CASSPSGRDVDTQYF
DNA: TGTGCCAGCAGCCCTAGCGGGAGGGACGTAGATACGCAGTATTTT

V: TRBV6-5
D: -
J: TRBJ2-7
size: -
CDR3: CASSYSWDNSYEQYF
DNA: TGTGCCAGCAGTTACTCGTGGGACAACTCCTACGAGCAGTACTTC

V: TRBV3-1/TRBV3-2
D: TRBD1
J: TRBJ2-7
size: few
CDR3: CASSQPGQGYEQYF
DNA: TGTGCCAGCAGCCAACCGGGACAGGGCTACGAGCAGTACTTC

V: TRBV20-1
D: -
J: TRBJ2-1
size: once
CDR3: CSARDLGGQFF
DNA: TGCAGTGCTAGAGATCTCGGGGGGCAGTTCTTC

V: TRBV3-1/TRBV3-2
D: -
J: TRBJ2-7
size: -
CDR3: CASRTSGTHYEQYF
DNA: TGTGCCAGCAGGACATCCGGGACTCATTACGAGCAGTACTTC

V: TRBV6-5
D: -
J: TRBJ1-2
size: many
CDR3: CASSYDGWAKGYTF
DNA: TGTGCCAGCAGTTACGACGGATGGGCGAAAGGCTACACCTTC

V: TRBV3-1/TRBV3-2
D: TRBD1
J: TRBJ1-1
size: -
CDR3: CASSQQTGVAFF
DNA: TGTGCCAGCAGCCAGCAGACAGGGGTGGCTTTCTTT

V: TRBV28
D: TRBD1
J: TRBJ2-1
size: -
CDR3: CASRLGQDRIHNEQFF
DNA: TGTGCCAGCAGATTAGGACAGGACAGGATCCACAATGAGCAGTTCTTC

V: TRBV28
D: -
J: TRBJ1-5
size: -
CDR3: CASSLPIQGSNNQPQHF
DNA: TGTGCCAGCAGTTTACCGATACAGGGTTCAAACAATCAGCCCCAGCATTTT

V: TRBV7-2
D: TRBD1
J: TRBJ2-3
size: -
CDR3: CASSSDRGRFTDTQYF
DNA: TGTGCCAGCAGCTCGGACAGGGGGCGTTTCACAGATACGCAGTATTTT

V: TRBV7-2
D: TRBD2
J: TRBJ2-1
size: -
CDR3: CASTSRTSALNEQFF
DNA: TGTGCCAGCACCTCACGGACTAGCGCGCTCAATGAGCAGTTCTTC

V: TRBV9
D: -
J: TRBJ1-1
size: -
CDR3: CASSVDLGAMNTEAFF
DNA: TGTGCCAGCAGCGTAGATCTGGGGGCTATGAACACTGAAGCTTTCTTT

V: TRBV18
D: TRBD1
J: TRBJ1-4
size: -
CDR3: CASSLTGEKEKLFF
DNA: TGTGCCAGCTCACTGACAGGGGAAAAGGAAAAACTGTTTTTT

V: TRBV19
D: TRBD1
J: TRBJ1-5
size: -
CDR3: CASSLTGVVGNQPQHF
DNA: TGTGCCAGTAGTTTAACAGGGGTGGTTGGTAATCAGCCCCAGCATTTT

V: TRBV7-7
D: -
J: TRBJ2-3
size: -
CDR3: CASSPLSTDTQYF
DNA: TGTGCTAGCAGCCCTTTGAGCACAGATACGCAGTATTTT

V: TRBV28
D: TRBD1
J: TRBJ2-1
size: -
CDR3: CASNPPQGAETYNEQFF
DNA: TGTGCCAGCAATCCCCCACAGGGGGCGGAAACCTACAATGAGCAGTTCTTC

V: TRBV7-2
D: -
J: TRBJ2-7
size: -
CDR3: CASRSATAGYEQYF
DNA: TGTGCCAGCAGATCCGCCACGGCGGGTTACGAGCAGTACTTC

V: TRBV7-6
D: -
J: TRBJ2-1
size: -
CDR3: CASSSGPTQEFF
DNA: TGTGCCAGCAGCTCCGGACCGACACAGGAGTTCTTC

V: TRBV5-1
D: TRBD2
J: TRBJ2-1
size: few
CDR3: CASSSTSGRGWDEQFF
DNA: TGCGCCAGCAGCTCAACTAGCGGTAGGGGGTGGGATGAGCAGTTCTTC

V: TRBV27
D: -
J: TRBJ2-7
size: -
CDR3: CASSLSRGYEQYF
DNA: TGTGCCAGCAGTTTATCACGGGGCTACGAGCAGTACTTC

V: TRBV28
D: -
J: TRBJ1-3
size: -
CDR3: CASSLSGNTIYF
DNA: TGTGCCAGCAGTTTATCAGGGAACACCATATATTTT

V: TRBV7-3
D: TRBD2
J: TRBJ2-5
size: -
CDR3: CASSQTSGRYETQYF
DNA: TGTGCCAGCAGTCAGACTAGCGGGAGATATGAGACCCAGTACTTC

V: TRBV5-1
D: -
J: TRBJ2-7
size: -
CDR3: CASSLGGGPTYEQYF
DNA: TGCGCCAGCAGCTTGGGCGGCGGGCCTACCTACGAGCAGTACTTC

V: TRBV4-1
D: TRBD2
J: TRBJ2-7
size: -
CDR3: CASSQKTSGSYEQYF
DNA: TGCGCCAGCAGCCAGAAGACTAGCGGTTCCTACGAGCAGTACTTC

V: TRBV18
D: -
J: TRBJ2-5
size: -
CDR3: CASSPKQQETQYF
DNA: TGTGCCAGCTCACCAAAACAGCAAGAGACCCAGTACTTC

V: TRBV6-5
D: -
J: TRBJ1-1
size: -
CDR3: CASSYSGFNTEAFF
DNA: TGTGCCAGCAGTTATTCCGGGTTTAACACTGAAGCTTTCTTT

V: TRBV7-8
D: TRBD1
J: TRBJ1-2
size: -
CDR3: CASSVDRGGSGYTF
DNA: TGTGCCAGCAGCGTAGACAGGGGAGGTTCGGGCTACACCTTC

V: TRBV19
D: -
J: TRBJ1-6
size: -
CDR3: CASRVGTLKGSSYNSPLHF
DNA: TGTGCCAGTCGGGTCGGCACACTCAAAGGGAGCTCCTATAATTCACCCCTCCACTTT

V: TRBV27
D: TRBD2
J: TRBJ2-1
size: -
CDR3: CASSPLAVSYNEQFF
DNA: TGTGCCAGCAGTCCTCTAGCGGTCTCCTACAATGAGCAGTTCTTC

V: TRBV4-3
D: -
J: TRBJ2-1
size: -
CDR3: CASSQATTDYLLF
DNA: TGCGCCAGCAGCCAAGCAACGACAGATTATCTCCTCTTC

V: TRBV5-1
D: TRBD1
J: TRBJ2-1
size: few
CDR3: CASSWGQGAGEQFF
DNA: TGCGCCAGCAGCTGGGGACAGGGGGCTGGTGAGCAGTTCTTC

V: TRBV7-9
D: -
J: TRBJ1-2
size: -
CDR3: CASSSQGISGGYTF
DNA: TGTGCCAGCAGCAGCCAGGGTATTTCTGGTGGCTACACCTTC

V: TRBV19
D: -
J: TRBJ1-1
size: -
CDR3: CASSSPGVRTEAFF
DNA: TGTGCCAGTAGTTCCCCGGGGGTTCGCACTGAAGCTTTCTTT

V: TRBV10-2
D: TRBD2
J: TRBJ2-7
size: few
CDR3: CASSESYRLAGGWSYEQYF
DNA: TGCGCCAGCAGTGAGTCTTATAGACTAGCGGGAGGATGGTCCTACGAGCAGTACTTC

V: TRBV4-1
D: TRBD2
J: TRBJ2-2
size: -
CDR3: CASSPGGYTGELFF
DNA: TGCGCCAGCAGCCCGGGGGGGTACACCGGGGAGCTGTTTTTT

V: TRBV10-3
D: TRBD2
J: TRBJ2-1
size: -
CDR3: CAISELAGGGCFF
DNA: TGTGCCATCAGTGAGCTAGCGGGAGGGGGGTGTTTCTTC

V: TRBV6-5
D: TRBD1
J: TRBJ1-1
size: -
CDR3: CASRSGGNTEAFF
DNA: TGTGCCAGCAGATCAGGGGGGAACACTGAAGCTTTCTTT

V: TRBV9
D: -
J: TRBJ2-1
size: -
CDR3: CASSVAALADAEQFF
DNA: TGTGCCAGCAGCGTCGCCGCGCTAGCAGACGCTGAGCAGTTCTTC

V: TRBV30
D: TRBD2
J: TRBJ2-7
size: -
CDR3: CAWSKGLAGAGEQYF
DNA: TGTGCCTGGAGTAAGGGACTAGCGGGAGCGGGCGAGCAGTACTTC